These 21 T cell receptor beta chains originate from one sample sequenced in a study of blood T cell repertoires in COVID-19. Some clones are missing from TCRdb's copy, which holds only in-frame ones; the method was immunoSEQ multiplex PCR. The table shows some 330,000 clones, with approximately 87% occurring only once. The sequencing input was peripheral blood. Receptor source: a woman aged 50 to 60 with active or convalescent COVID-19.

The chain uses TRBV27 and TRBJ2-7; 11 nucleotides line up with TRBD1. This CDR3 spans 15 amino acids. Trimming cost V 6 bases and J 6 bases; bases outside gene matches: 10. Germline-derived CDR1 and CDR2 are MNHEY and SMNVEV (reference sequence). CDR3: CASSPTGTGGSEQYF. The CDR3 coding sequence is TGTGCCAGCAGCCCTACCGGGACAGGGGGTAGCGAGCAGTACTTC.

This chain joins TRBV3-1 (or the pseudogene TRBV3-2) and TRBJ2-1, with a possible D match to TRBD2 (5 bases). CDR1 LGHDT and CDR2 YNNKEL come from the germline V gene (reference sequence). With 4 bases removed from V and 9 bases from J, the gap between germline ends came to 10 bases. The CDR3 covers 12 residues. CDR3 loop: CASSPGSGEQFF. CDR3 nucleotide sequence: TGTGCCAGCAGCCCGGGGTCGGGTGAGCAGTTCTTC.

V gene TRBV7-2 combines with J gene TRBJ1-1; unclear D gene. Germline-derived CDR1 and CDR2 are SGHTA and FQGNSA. The length of the CDR3 is 15 residues. The V end was cut by 1 base, the J end by 0 bases, with 9 bases between. The CDR3 DNA is TGTGCCAGCAGCTTAGGGGCAGGTATGAACACTGAAGCTTTCTTT. It encodes CASSLGAGMNTEAFF.

V usage is TRBV21-1 and J usage is TRBJ2-1; the DNA was not compared with TRBD2, the D call given in the table. TRBV21-1 is designated a pseudogene. The CDR3 is 16 residues long. CDR3 protein: CASSKVTSGTCFEQFF. CDR3 nucleotides: TGTGCCAGCAGCAAAGTCACTAGCGGGACTTGTTTTGAGCAGTTCTTC.

The V and J genes are TRBV6-2 or TRBV6-3 and TRBJ2-2; 7 nucleotides agree with TRBD1. CDR3 length: 17 amino acids. CDR1 is MNHEY and CDR2 is SVGEGT in the germline V gene. V shed 4 bases, J shed 3 bases, and the junction held 11 bases outside the gene matches. For the CDR3, the DNA is TGTGCCAGCAGTTCTGCGAAGGGACAGTTGCACACCGGGGAGCTGTTTTTT. Protein: CASSSAKGQLHTGELFF.

The chain recombines TRBV6-2 or TRBV6-3 with TRBJ1-1; 9 bases fit TRBD1. Trimming at V came to 0 bases and at J to 8 bases, leaving 19 bases not matched to a gene. The CDR3 totals 19 residues. The germline V gene has CDR1 MNHEY and CDR2 SVGEGT. In DNA form, the CDR3 reads TGTGCCAGCAGTTACTCAACTTCCACCGGCGAGGGACAGGGTCCCGAAGCTTTCTTT. Protein: CASSYSTSTGEGQGPEAFF.

The V and J genes are TRBV19 and TRBJ1-2; D may be TRBD1 (6 bases). V shed 7 bases and J shed 5 bases, with 17 bases lying between them. The CDR3 sequence is 14 residues long. Germline lookup yields CDR1 LNHDA and CDR2 SQIVND (reference sequence). CDR3: CASKMQGTGYGYTF. The CDR3 nucleotides read TGTGCCAGTAAAATGCAGGGGACGGGGTATGGCTACACCTTC.

V and J are TRBV30 and TRBJ1-1, with no clear D. The V gene lost 3 bases and the J gene lost 3 bases, with 14 bases spanning the gap. The V gene's germline CDR1 is GTSNPN and CDR2 SVGIG (reference sequence). CDR3 length equals 14 residues. The DNA for the CDR3 is TGTGCCTGGAGGGGCCCCAGGAAATACACTGAAGCTTTCTTT. Translating gives CAWRGPRKYTEAFF.

The chain carries TRBV28 and TRBJ1-2; 7 bases match TRBD1. The CDR3 is 13 residues long. Germline V lookup: CDR1 MDHEN, CDR2 SYDVKM. V gave up 3 bases and J gave up 6 bases; unmatched junction bases: 4. The CDR3 is CASSFQTGNGYTF. CDR3 DNA sequence: TGTGCCAGCAGTTTTCAGACAGGGAATGGCTACACCTTC.

The rearrangement joins TRBV7-2 to TRBJ1-2; weak D call: TRBD1 (6 bases). Germline V gene lookup returns CDR1 SGHTA and CDR2 FQGNSA. Trimming took 4 bases from V and 4 from J, leaving 13 bases between them. This CDR3 contains 14 residues. The CDR3 DNA sequence: TGTGCCAGCAGCTCACAGGGATCGGGCTATGGCTACACCTTC. It translates to CASSSQGSGYGYTF.

CDR3 in amino acids: CASSLDDRGLIAFF. For the CDR3, the DNA is TGTGCCAGCAGCTTAGATGACAGGGGTTTGATAGCTTTCTTT. J is TRBJ1-1 and V is TRBV7-9; TRBD1 aligns across 8 bases. From germline, CDR1 is SEHNR and CDR2 FQNEAQ (reference sequence). Germline trimming cut 1 base from V and 10 bases from J; bases unmatched to any gene: 8. This CDR3 comprises 14 residues.

The chain is built from TRBV7-2 and TRBJ1-5, with 9 bases aligning to TRBD1. The CDR3 runs to 17 residues. V trimming: 5 bases; J trimming: 2 bases; junction bases outside the gene matches: 10. The germline V gene has CDR1 SGHTA and CDR2 FQGNSA. CDR3 amino acids: CASSLGTGRVGNQPQHF. The CDR3 bases are TGTGCCAGCAGCCTAGGGACAGGGAGGGTCGGCAATCAGCCCCAGCATTTT.

This clone occurred a few times. J is TRBJ1-2 and V is TRBV19, with 8 bases lining up with TRBD1. Germline V gives CDR1 LNHDA, CDR2 SQIVND (reference sequence). The J segment lost 8 bases and the V segment lost 6 bases, leaving 8 bases of the junction unmatched. This CDR3 is built from 13 residues. The CDR3: CASSLKTGVGYTF. The CDR3 coding sequence is TGTGCCAGTAGCCTCAAGACAGGGGTAGGCTACACCTTC.

CDR3 in amino acids: CATSGQLTGVGYTF. As DNA, the CDR3 is TGTGCCACCAGCGGCCAATTAACAGGGGTTGGCTACACCTTC. The chain links TRBV15 to TRBJ1-2, with 7 nucleotides matching TRBD1. CDR1 is LNHNV and CDR2 is YYDKDF in the germline V gene (reference sequence). Unmatched junction bases numbered 10, after V lost 5 bases and J lost 7 bases. The CDR3 consists of 14 residues. The whole variable domain, filled in from reference TRBV15 and TRBJ1-2, reads DAMVIQNPRYQVTQFGKPVTLSCSQTLNHNVMYWYQQKSSQAPKLLFHYYDKDFNNEADTPDNFQSRRPNTSFCFLDIRSPGLGDTAMYLCATSGQLTGVGYTFGSGTRLTVV.

The chain recombines TRBV3-1 (or the pseudogene TRBV3-2) with TRBJ2-5; 12 bases map to TRBD2. V lost 1 base, J lost 7 bases, and 7 bases stayed unmatched. The CDR3 is made up of 16 amino acids. The germline V gene encodes CDR1 LGHDT and CDR2 YNNKEL (reference sequence). The CDR3 reads CASSQAASGGAGTQYF. As DNA, the CDR3 is TGTGCCAGCAGCCAAGCGGCTAGCGGGGGGGCAGGGACCCAGTACTTC.

The CDR3, as DNA: TGTGCCAGCCACCGGGACAGGAGATTCTCTGGGGCCAACGTCCTGACTTTC. Translating it yields CASHRDRRFSGANVLTF. The chain links TRBV19 to TRBJ2-6; 8 nucleotides match TRBD1. The germline V gene encodes CDR1 LNHDA and CDR2 SQIVND (reference sequence). CDR3 length: 17 residues. The trim removed 9 bases at V and 0 bases at J, leaving 10 bases unmatched.

The rearrangement links TRBV5-1 to TRBJ1-6, with D uncertain. Trimming stripped 5 bases from V and 8 bases from J, with 17 bases between. This CDR3 has 15 amino acids. Germline V gene sequence: CDR1 SGHRS, CDR2 YFSETQ. DNA for the CDR3: TGCGCCAGCAGGACTACCGGGCAGGCCTATTCACCCCTCCACTTT. Translation: CASRTTGQAYSPLHF.

This clone has a handful of counts. The chain joins TRBV9 to TRBJ1-2; TRBD1 might be the D (6 bases). CDR1 SGDLS and CDR2 YYNGEE come from the germline V gene. CDR3 length equals 17 residues. V lost 3 bases, J lost 0 bases, and 18 bases lay in between. DNA for the CDR3: TGTGCCAGCAGCGCCGAGGCTGTAGGGGGGGCTAACTATGGCTACACCTTC. It is translated as CASSAEAVGGANYGYTF.

V is TRBV6-5 and J is TRBJ2-5; D may be TRBD1 (7 bases). Trimming removed 6 bases at V and 5 bases at J, with 19 bases between. The germline CDR1 and CDR2 sequences are MNHEY and SVGAGI. The length of the CDR3 is 15 residues. CDR3 region: CASRKTQGDLETQYF. The DNA for the CDR3 is TGTGCCAGCAGAAAGACCCAGGGGGACTTGGAGACCCAGTACTTC.

The chain has TRBV18 and TRBJ2-3, with D perhaps matching TRBD2 (5 bases). This CDR3 has 15 amino acids. From germline, CDR1 is KGHSH and CDR2 LQKENI. V lost 2 bases and J lost 4, with 13 bases in between. The CDR3 DNA is TGTGCCAGCTCACCAATGGAGGCGGCCGCAGATACGCAGTATTTT. Its protein is CASSPMEAAADTQYF.

The chain links TRBV5-1 to TRBJ2-1; tentatively, D is TRBD1 (6 bases). V was pared by 4 bases and J by 7 bases, with 12 bases between. The germline V gene encodes CDR1 SGHRS and CDR2 YFSETQ. There are 13 residues in the CDR3. CDR3 sequence (DNA): TGCGCCAGCAGCCCCACTCAGGGGAATGAGCAGTTCTTC. Translation gives CASSPTQGNEQFF.